The T cell receptor (beta chain) described here comes from a study of cytomegalovirus exposure and HLA in healthy donors. About the study: Around 83% of roughly 430 genotyped donors fell in the Caucasian-associated ancestry cluster. General study points: It was shown in a later analysis that HLA-associated TCR beta chains were more clonally expanded than other, equally common chains.

As to this clone: Its matching antigen is unknown.

The CDR3 sequence is 14 residues long. Germline CDR1 and CDR2: MDHEN and SYDVKM. J gave up 11 bases and V 3 bases, and 4 bases lay outside the gene matches. The PCR contained 60 Vbeta and 13 Jbeta primers. In the original workflow: In a later analysis, some 11 million of 60 million to 80 million unique beta chains occurred in at least two donors. Some clones are missing from TCRdb's copy, which holds only in-frame ones; the method was immunoSEQ multiplex PCR. That table is the source of V, J and clone size, and D and trimming were worked out from the DNA. There are fewer than 200,000 clones in the sample; less than 80% occur only once, and 0.6% to 0.9% lies in the top ten.

The sample comprised PBMCs. The source of this sequence is a female donor in good health and CMV-seronegative. The J gene is TRBJ2-4, the V gene TRBV28, with 13 bases that match TRBD2. The CDR3 nucleotides are TGTGCCAGCAGTTTGGGACTAGCGGGACGGCTTCAGTACTTC. As protein: CASSLGLAGRLQYF.